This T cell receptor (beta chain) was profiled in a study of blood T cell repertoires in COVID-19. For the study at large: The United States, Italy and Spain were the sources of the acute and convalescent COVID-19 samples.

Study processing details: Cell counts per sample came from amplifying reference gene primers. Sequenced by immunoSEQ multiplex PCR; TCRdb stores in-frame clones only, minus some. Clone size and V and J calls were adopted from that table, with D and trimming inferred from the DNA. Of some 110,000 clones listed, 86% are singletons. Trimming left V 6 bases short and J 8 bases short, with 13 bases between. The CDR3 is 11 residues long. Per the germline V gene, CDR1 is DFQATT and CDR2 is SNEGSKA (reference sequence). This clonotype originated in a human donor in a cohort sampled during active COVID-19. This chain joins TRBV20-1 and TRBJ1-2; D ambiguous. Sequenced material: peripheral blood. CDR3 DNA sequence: TGCAGTGCGTCGACTGGTGGGGGCTACACCTTC. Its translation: CSASTGGGYTF.